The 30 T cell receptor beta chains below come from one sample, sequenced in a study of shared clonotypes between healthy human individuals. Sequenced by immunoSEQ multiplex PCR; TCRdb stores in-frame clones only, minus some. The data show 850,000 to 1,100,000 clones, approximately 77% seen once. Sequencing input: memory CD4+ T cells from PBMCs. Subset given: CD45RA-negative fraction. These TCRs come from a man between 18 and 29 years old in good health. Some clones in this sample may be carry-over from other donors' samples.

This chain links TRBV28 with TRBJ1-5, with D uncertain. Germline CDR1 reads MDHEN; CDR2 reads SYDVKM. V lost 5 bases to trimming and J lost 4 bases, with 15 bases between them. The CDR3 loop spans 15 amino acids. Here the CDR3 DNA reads TGTGCCAGCAGTCGCCCCGTGAGGTTAAATCAGCCCCAGCATTTT. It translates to CASSRPVRLNQPQHF.

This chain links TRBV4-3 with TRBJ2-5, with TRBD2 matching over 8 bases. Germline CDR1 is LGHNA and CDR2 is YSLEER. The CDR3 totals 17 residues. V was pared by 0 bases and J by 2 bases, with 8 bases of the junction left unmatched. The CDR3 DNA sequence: TGCGCCAGCAGCCAAGAGGTTCCCCGGGGGGGACAAGAGACCCAGTACTTC. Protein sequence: CASSQEVPRGGQETQYF.

The CDR3 sequence: CASRGTEDSNQPQHF. CDR3 nucleotides: TGTGCCAGCAGGGGGACAGAAGATAGCAATCAGCCCCAGCATTTT. The rearrangement links TRBV6-6 to TRBJ1-5, with 7 bases aligning to TRBD1. Per the germline V gene, CDR1 is MNHNY and CDR2 is SVGAGI (reference sequence). With 6 bases clipped from V and 0 bases from J, the junction kept 5 bases outside the gene matches. The CDR3 is 15 residues long.

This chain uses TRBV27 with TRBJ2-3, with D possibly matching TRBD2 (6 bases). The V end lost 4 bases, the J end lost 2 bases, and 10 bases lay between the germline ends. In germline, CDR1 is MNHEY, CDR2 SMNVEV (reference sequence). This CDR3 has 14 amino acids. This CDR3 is CASSYGDFTDTQYF. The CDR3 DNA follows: TGTGCCAGCAGTTATGGGGACTTCACAGATACGCAGTATTTT.

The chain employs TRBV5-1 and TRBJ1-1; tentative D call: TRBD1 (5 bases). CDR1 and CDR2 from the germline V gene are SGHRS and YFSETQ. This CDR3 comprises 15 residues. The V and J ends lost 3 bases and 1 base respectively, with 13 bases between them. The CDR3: CASSSQGRENTEAFF. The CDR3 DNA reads TGCGCCAGCAGCTCCCAGGGACGGGAGAACACTGAAGCTTTCTTT.

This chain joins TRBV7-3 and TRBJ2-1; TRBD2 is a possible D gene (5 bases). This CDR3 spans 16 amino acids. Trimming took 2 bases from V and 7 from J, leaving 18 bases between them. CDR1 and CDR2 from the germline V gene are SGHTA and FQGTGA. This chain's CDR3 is CASSLSVGLGENEQFF. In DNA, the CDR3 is TGTGCCAGCAGCTTATCCGTTGGACTCGGAGAAAATGAGCAGTTCTTC.

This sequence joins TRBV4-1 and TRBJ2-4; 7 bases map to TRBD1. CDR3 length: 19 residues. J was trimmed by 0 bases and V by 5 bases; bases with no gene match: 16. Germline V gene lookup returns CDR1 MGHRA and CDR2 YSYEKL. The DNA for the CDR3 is TGCGCCAGCAGCTCCGGACAGGCCAGGGAACGAATAGCCAAAAACATTCAGTACTTC. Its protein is CASSSGQARERIAKNIQYF.

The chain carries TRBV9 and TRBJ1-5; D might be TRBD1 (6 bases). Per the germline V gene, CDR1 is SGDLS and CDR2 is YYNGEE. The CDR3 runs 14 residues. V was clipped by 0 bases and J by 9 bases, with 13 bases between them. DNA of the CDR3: TGTGCCAGCAGCGTAGGGACAGCCGAACGGCCCCAGCATTTT. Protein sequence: CASSVGTAERPQHF. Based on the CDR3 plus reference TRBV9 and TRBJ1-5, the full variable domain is DSGVTQTPKHLITATGQRVTLRCSPRSGDLSVYWYQQSLDQGLQFLIQYYNGEERAKGNILERFSAQQFPDLHSELNLSSLELGDSALYFCASSVGTAERPQHFGDGTRLSIL.

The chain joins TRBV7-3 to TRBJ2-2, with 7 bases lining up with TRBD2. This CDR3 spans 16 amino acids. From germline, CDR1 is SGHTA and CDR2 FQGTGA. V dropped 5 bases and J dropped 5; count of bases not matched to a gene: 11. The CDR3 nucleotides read TGTGCCAGCAGCCGCCCCTCGACGGGAGGAACCGGGGAGCTGTTTTTT. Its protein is CASSRPSTGGTGELFF.

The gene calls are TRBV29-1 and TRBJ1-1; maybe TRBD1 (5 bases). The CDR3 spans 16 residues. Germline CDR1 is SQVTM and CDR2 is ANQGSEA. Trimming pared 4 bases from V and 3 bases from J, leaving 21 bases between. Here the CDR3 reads CSVGSGILRAYTEAFF. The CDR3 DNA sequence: TGCAGCGTTGGGTCGGGGATCCTCAGGGCCTACACTGAAGCTTTCTTT.

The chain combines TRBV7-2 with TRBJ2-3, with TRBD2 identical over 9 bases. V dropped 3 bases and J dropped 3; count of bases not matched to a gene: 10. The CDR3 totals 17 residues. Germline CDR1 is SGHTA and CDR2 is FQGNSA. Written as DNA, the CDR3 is TGTGCCAGCAGCTTCGCTAGCGGGATGGGGGGGACAGATACGCAGTATTTT. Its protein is CASSFASGMGGTDTQYF.

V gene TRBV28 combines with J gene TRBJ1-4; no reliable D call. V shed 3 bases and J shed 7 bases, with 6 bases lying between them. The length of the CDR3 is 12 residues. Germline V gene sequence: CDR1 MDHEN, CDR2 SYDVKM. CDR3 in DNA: TGTGCCAGCAGTTTCAGCGTTGAAAAACTGTTTTTT. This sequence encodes CASSFSVEKLFF.

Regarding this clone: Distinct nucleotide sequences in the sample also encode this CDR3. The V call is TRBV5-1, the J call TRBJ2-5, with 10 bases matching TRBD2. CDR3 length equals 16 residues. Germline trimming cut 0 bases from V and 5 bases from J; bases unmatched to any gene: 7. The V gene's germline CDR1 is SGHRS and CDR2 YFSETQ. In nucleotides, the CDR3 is TGCGCCAGCAGCTTGGCGCTAGCGGGAGAGGCGGAGACCCAGTACTTC. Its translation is CASSLALAGEAETQYF.

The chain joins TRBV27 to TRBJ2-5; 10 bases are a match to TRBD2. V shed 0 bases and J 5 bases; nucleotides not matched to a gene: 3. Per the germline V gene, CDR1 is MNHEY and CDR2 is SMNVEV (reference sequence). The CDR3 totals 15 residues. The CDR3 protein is CASSLSRAGGETQYF. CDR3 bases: TGTGCCAGCAGTTTATCGAGAGCGGGAGGGGAGACCCAGTACTTC.

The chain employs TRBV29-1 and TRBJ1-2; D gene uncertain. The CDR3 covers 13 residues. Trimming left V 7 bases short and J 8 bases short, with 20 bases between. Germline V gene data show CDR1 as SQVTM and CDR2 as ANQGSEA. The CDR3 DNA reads TGCAGCGCACCAGAGCAAGGGATGGGCGGCTACACCTTC. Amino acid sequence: CSAPEQGMGGYTF.

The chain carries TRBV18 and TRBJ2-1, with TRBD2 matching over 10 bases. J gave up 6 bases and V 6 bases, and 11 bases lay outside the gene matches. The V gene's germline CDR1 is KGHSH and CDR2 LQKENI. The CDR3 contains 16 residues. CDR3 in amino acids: CASSPLAGVGGNEQFF. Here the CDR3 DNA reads TGTGCCAGCTCGCCCCTAGCGGGAGTTGGCGGCAATGAGCAGTTCTTC.

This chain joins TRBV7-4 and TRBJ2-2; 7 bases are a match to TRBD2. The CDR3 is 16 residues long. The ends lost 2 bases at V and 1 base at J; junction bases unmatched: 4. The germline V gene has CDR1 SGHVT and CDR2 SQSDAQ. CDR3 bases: TGTGCCAGCAGCTTAAGGGGCGGGAGGAACACCGGGGAGCTGTTTTTT. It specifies CASSLRGGRNTGELFF.

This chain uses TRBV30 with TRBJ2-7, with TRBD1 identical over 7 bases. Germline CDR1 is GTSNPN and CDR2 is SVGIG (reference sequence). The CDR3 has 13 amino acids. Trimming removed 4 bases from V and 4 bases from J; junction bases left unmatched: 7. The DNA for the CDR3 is TGTGCCTGGATGCCAGGGGGTGCGTACGAGCAGTACTTC. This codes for CAWMPGGAYEQYF.

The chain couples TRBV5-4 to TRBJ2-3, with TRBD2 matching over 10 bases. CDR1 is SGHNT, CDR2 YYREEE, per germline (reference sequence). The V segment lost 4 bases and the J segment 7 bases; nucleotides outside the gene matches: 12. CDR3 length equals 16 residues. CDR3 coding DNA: TGTGCCAGCAGCGAGGACCCTAGCGGGAGTTTTTATACGCAGTATTTT. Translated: CASSEDPSGSFYTQYF.

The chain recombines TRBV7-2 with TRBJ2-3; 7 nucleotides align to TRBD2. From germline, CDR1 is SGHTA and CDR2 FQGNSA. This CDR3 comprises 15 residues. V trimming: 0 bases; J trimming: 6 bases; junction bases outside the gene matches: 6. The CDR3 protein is CASSLAGGLWDTQYF. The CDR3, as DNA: TGTGCCAGCAGCTTAGCGGGAGGGCTATGGGATACGCAGTATTTT.

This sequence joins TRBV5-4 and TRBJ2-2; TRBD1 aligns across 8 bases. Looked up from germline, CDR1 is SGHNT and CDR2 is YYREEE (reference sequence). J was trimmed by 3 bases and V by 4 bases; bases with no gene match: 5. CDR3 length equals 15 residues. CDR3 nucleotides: TGTGCCAGCAGCCTCGGACAGGGATACACCGGGGAGCTGTTTTTT. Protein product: CASSLGQGYTGELFF. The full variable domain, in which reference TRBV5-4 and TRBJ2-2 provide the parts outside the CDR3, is ETGVTQSPTHLIKTRGQQVTLRCSSQSGHNTVSWYQQALGQGPQFIFQYYREEENGRGNFPPRFSGLQFPNYSSELNVNALELDDSALYLCASSLGQGYTGELFFGEGSRLTVL.

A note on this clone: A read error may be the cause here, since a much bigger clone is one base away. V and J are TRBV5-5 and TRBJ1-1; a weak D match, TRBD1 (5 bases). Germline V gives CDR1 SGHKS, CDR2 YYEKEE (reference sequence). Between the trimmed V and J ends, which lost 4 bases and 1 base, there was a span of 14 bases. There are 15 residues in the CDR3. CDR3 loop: CASSLTNRSNTEAFF. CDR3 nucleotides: TGTGCCAGCAGCCTAACGAACAGGTCGAACACTGAAGCTTTCTTT. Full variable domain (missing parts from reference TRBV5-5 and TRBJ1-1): DAGVTQSPTHLIKTRGQQVTLRCSPISGHKSVSWYQQVLGQGPQFIFQYYEKEERGRGNFPDRFSARQFPNYSSELNVNALLLGDSALYLCASSLTNRSNTEAFFGQGTRLTVV.

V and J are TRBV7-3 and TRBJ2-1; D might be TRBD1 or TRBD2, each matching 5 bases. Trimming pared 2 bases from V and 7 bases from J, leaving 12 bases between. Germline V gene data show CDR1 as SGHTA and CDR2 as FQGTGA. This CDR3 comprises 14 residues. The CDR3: CASSLWGSTNEQFF. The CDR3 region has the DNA TGTGCCAGCAGCTTATGGGGGAGTACGAATGAGCAGTTCTTC.

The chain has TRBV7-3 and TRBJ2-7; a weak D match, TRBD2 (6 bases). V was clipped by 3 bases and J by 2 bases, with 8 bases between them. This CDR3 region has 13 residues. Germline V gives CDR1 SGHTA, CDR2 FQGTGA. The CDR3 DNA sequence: TGTGCCAGCAGCTTTCGGGGGACCTACGAGCAGTACTTC. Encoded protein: CASSFRGTYEQYF.

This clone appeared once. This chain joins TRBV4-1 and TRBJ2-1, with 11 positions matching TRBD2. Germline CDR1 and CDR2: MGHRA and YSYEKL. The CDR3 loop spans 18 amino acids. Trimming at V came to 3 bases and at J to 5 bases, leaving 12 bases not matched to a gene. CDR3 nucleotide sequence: TGCGCCAGCAGCCAGCGACTAGCGGGAAAGCCCCCCAACAATGAGCAGTTCTTC. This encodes CASSQRLAGKPPNNEQFF.

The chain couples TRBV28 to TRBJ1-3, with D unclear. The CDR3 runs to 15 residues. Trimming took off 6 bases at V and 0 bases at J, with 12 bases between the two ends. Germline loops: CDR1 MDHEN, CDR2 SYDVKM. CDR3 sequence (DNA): TGTGCCAGCAGAACGCCTGGGCTCTCTGGAAACACCATATATTTT. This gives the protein CASRTPGLSGNTIYF.

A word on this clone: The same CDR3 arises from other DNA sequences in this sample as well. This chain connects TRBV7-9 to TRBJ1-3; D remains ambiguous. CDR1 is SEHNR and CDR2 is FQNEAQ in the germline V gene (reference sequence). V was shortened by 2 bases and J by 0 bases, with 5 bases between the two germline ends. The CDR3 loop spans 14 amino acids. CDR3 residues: CASSLMSSGNTIYF. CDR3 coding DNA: TGTGCCAGCAGCTTAATGAGCTCTGGAAACACCATATATTTT.

The CDR3 sequence is CASIEFGGWAEAFF. The DNA of the CDR3 is TGTGCCAGCATAGAGTTCGGGGGGTGGGCTGAAGCTTTCTTT. V and J are TRBV6-1 and TRBJ1-1, with TRBD1 as a possible D gene (5 bases). CDR1 is MNHNS, CDR2 SASEGT, per germline. V shed 7 bases and J shed 6 bases, with 18 bases lying between them. This CDR3 spans 14 amino acids.

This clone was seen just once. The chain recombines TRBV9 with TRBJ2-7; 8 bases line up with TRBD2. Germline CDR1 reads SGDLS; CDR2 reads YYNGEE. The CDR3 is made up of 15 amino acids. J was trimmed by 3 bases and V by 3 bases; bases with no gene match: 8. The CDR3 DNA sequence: TGTGCCAGCAGCGGGGGGACTAGTACTATCTACGAGCAGTACTTC. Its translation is CASSGGTSTIYEQYF.

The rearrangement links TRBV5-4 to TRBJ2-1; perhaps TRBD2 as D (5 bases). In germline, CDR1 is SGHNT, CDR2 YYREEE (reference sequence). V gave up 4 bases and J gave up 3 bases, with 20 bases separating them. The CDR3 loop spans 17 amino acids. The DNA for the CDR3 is TGTGCCAGCAGCCGCGGCCCGGGGTCCTTACTCTACAATGAGCAGTTCTTC. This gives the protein CASSRGPGSLLYNEQFF.